This paragraph reports one TCR beta chain. These data originate in a study of blood T cell repertoires in COVID-19. Across the study: Samples came from the United States, Italy and Spain, spanning acute and convalescent COVID-19. Sample material is recorded as cDNA or gDNA derived from T cells, B-cell-depleted T cells, or PBMCs.

How the authors handled the data: Estimated nucleated cell counts came from reference gene primer amplification. TCRdb's table, derived via immunoSEQ multiplex PCR, lists solely in-frame clones and lacks some. The V and J calls and clone size are taken from that table; D and trimming were inferred from the DNA. This sample has some 120,000 clones, with roughly 84% found just once. CDR1 SGHRS and CDR2 YFSETQ come from the germline V gene. The CDR3 loop spans 14 amino acids. V trimming: 3 bases; J trimming: 7 bases; junction bases outside the gene matches: 9. The sequence was collected from a woman younger than 45 who had recovered from COVID-19. The chain has TRBV5-1 and TRBJ1-2; 7 bases fit TRBD1. The sequencing input was peripheral blood. The CDR3 DNA reads as TGCGCCAGCAGCTGGGACAGACCGCGGTCTGGCTACACCTTC. Protein sequence: CASSWDRPRSGYTF.